This T cell receptor (beta chain) appears in the sequencing data of a study of response to subunit inactivated influenza vaccine. CDR3 length: 18 residues. Trimming took 2 bases from V and 1 from J, leaving 15 bases between them. Germline V lookup: CDR1 WSHSY, CDR2 SAAADI. The sample holds a few counts of this clonotype. TCRdb fed the RT-PCR reads into MiXCR, producing one record per CDR3 protein. The table has about half a million distinct CDR3 sequences, around 25% seen once. The genes are TRBV10-2 and TRBJ1-6; TRBD1 is a possible D gene (6 bases). The sequence was collected from a man aged 45-60 years who received an inactivated influenza vaccine. The source material was CD4+ T cells sorted from PBMCs, sampled roughly 5 days after vaccination. The CDR3 sequence is CASSEAQRTGSYNSPLHF. Here the CDR3 DNA reads TGCGCCAGCAGTGAGGCACAGCGAACAGGGTCCTATAATTCACCCCTCCACTTT.